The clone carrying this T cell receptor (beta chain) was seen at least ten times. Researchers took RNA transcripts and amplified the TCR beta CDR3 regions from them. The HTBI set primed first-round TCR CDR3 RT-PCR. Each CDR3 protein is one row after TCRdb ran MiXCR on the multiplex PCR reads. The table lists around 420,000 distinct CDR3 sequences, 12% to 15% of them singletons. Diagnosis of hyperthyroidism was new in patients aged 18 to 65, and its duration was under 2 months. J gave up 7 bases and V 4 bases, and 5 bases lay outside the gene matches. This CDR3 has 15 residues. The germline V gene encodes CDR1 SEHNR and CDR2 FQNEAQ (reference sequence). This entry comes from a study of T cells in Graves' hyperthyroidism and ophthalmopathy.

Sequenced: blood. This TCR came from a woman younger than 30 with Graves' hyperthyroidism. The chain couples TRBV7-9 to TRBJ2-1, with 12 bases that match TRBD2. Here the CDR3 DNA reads TGTGCCAGCAGCTCCGGACTAGCGGGATGGAATGAGCAGTTCTTC. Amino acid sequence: CASSSGLAGWNEQFF. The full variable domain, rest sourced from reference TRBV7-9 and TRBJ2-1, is DTGVSQNPRHKITKRGQNVTFRCDPISEHNRLYWYRQTLGQGPEFLTYFQNEAQLEKSRLLSDRFSAERPKGSFSTLEIQRTEQGDSAMYLCASSSGLAGWNEQFFGPGTRLTVL.